The following is a TCR beta chain sequence with its context. The data are from a study of T cell responses to AZD1222 COVID-19 vaccine. Germline-derived CDR1 and CDR2 are LGHDT and YNNKEL (reference sequence). The CDR3 loop spans 17 amino acids. Losses at the gene ends were 0 bases for V and 9 bases for J; bases not matched to a gene: 8. Some clones are missing from TCRdb's copy, which holds only in-frame ones; the method was immunoSEQ multiplex PCR. The table includes under 200,000 clones, roughly nine tenths detected once. This chain joins TRBV3-1 (or the pseudogene TRBV3-2) and TRBJ2-3; 14 bases fit TRBD2. This TCR was recovered from an adult who received the MenACWY meningococcal vaccine as a control. Source: peripheral blood, taken 28 days after the second dose of the MenACWY control vaccine. The CDR3 here is CASSQDPGLAGVTTQYF. In nucleotides, the CDR3 is TGTGCCAGCAGCCAAGATCCGGGACTAGCGGGAGTTACCACGCAGTATTTT.